The 7 T cell receptor beta chains below all came from one sample that was sequenced in a study of blood T cell repertoires in COVID-19. This table comes from immunoSEQ multiplex PCR, and its TCRdb copy is limited to in-frame clones, with some not included. The sample includes roughly 120,000 clones, 75% to 90% seen only once; the top ten take just over 5.5%. Sequencing was performed on peripheral blood. The receptor source for this set is an older woman with COVID-19, enrolled during active disease.

The chain is built from TRBV7-3 and TRBJ2-3, with 14 bases fitting TRBD2. The CDR3 has 16 amino acids. Trimming at V came to 4 bases and at J to 2 bases, leaving 2 bases not matched to a gene. Germline-derived CDR1 and CDR2 are SGHTA and FQGTGA. The DNA of the CDR3 is TGTGCCAGCAGCTCGGGACTAGCGGGGGCCACAGATACGCAGTATTTT. Protein: CASSSGLAGATDTQYF.

CDR3 bases: TGCAGCGCACGGGACTCGGGGGGCAATCAGCCCCAGCATTTT. Translation gives CSARDSGGNQPQHF. The chain employs TRBV29-1 and TRBJ1-5; D may be TRBD1 (5 bases). Per germline, CDR1 SQVTM and CDR2 ANQGSEA. Trimming left V 7 bases short and J 2 bases short, with 15 bases between. The CDR3 contains 14 residues.

This clone was found once. The chain joins TRBV19 to TRBJ2-1; 13 bases fit TRBD2. This CDR3 is built from 17 residues. V lost 5 bases, J lost 0 bases, and 4 bases stayed unmatched. CDR1 is LNHDA, CDR2 SQIVND, per germline (reference sequence). The CDR3 region has the DNA TGTGCCAGTAGTGTGGGACTAGCGGGATTCTCCTACAATGAGCAGTTCTTC. Its protein product is CASSVGLAGFSYNEQFF.

The chain is built from TRBV19 and TRBJ2-7; D possibly corresponds to TRBD2 (5 bases). Trimming took 0 bases from V and 6 from J, leaving 9 bases between them. Germline CDR1 LNHDA, CDR2 SQIVND (reference sequence). The CDR3 contains 13 residues. The CDR3 nucleotides are TGTGCCAGTAGTATAGATCGACGGGGCGAGCAGTACTTC. Its protein product is CASSIDRRGEQYF.

The chain recombines TRBV2 with TRBJ2-4; TRBD1 aligns across 7 bases. Germline V gene sequence: CDR1 SNHLY, CDR2 FYNNEI. This CDR3 comprises 14 residues. Losses at the gene ends were 5 bases for V and 10 bases for J; bases not matched to a gene: 11. The CDR3 spells CASSPAPRGSIQYF. In nucleotides, the CDR3 is TGTGCCAGCAGTCCAGCCCCCAGGGGGTCTATTCAGTACTTC.

V and J are TRBV10-3 and TRBJ2-3, with TRBD2 matching over 14 bases. This CDR3 has 16 amino acids. Germline CDR1 ENHRY, CDR2 SYGVKD. V was pared by 4 bases and J by 5 bases, with 5 bases of the junction left unmatched. CDR3 amino acids: CAISVGTSGGVDTQYF. CDR3 DNA sequence: TGTGCCATCAGTGTCGGGACTAGCGGGGGTGTAGATACGCAGTATTTT.

This chain joins TRBV6-5 and TRBJ2-5, with TRBD2 matching 9 bases. The germline CDR1 and CDR2 sequences are MNHEY and SVGAGI. The length of the CDR3 is 14 residues. V shed 0 bases and J 6 bases; nucleotides not matched to a gene: 2. CDR3 coding DNA: TGTGCCAGCAGTTACTCGGGGACTAGCCAGACCCAGTACTTC. Translated, it gives CASSYSGTSQTQYF.